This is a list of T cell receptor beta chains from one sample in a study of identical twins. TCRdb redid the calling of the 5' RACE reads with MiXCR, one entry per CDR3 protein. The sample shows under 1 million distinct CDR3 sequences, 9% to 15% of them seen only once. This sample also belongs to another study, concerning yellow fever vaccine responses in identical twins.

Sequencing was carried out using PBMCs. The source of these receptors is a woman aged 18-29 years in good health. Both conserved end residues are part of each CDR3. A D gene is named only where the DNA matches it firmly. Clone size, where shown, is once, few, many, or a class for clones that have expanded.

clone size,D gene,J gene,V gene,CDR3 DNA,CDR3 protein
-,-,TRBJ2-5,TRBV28,-,CASSSSTSGFQETQYF
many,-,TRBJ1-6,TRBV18,TGTGCCAGCTCGCGAGAACGGAATTCACCCCTCCACTTT,CASSRERNSPLHF
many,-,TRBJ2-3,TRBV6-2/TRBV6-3,TGTGCCAGCAGAAAACCGGTGGCAGATACGCAGTATTTT,CASRKPVADTQYF
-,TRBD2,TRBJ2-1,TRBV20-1,TGCAGTGCTAGTCTTGCGGGGGGAGACAATGAGCAGTTCTTC,CSASLAGGDNEQFF
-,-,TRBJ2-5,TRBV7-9,TGTGCCAGCAGCCCCGGACTACAGCTCGGAGAGACCCAGTACTTC,CASSPGLQLGETQYF
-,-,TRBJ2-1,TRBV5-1,TGCGCCAGCAGCGTCACAGGGGGGGATTGGTTCTTC,CASSVTGGDWFF
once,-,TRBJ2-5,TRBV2,TGTGCCAGCAGTGGAGGTGTGGGGACCGAGTACCAAGAGACCCAGTACTTC,CASSGGVGTEYQETQYF
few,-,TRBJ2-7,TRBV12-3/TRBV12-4,TGTGCCAGCAGTTTATTCATCGGGGGAGAGCAGTACTTC,CASSLFIGGEQYF
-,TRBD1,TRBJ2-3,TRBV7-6,TGTGCCAGCAGCTTATTGGACAGGGGGGTGACAGATACGCAGTATTTT,CASSLLDRGVTDTQYF
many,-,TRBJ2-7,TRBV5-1,TGCGCCAGCAGCAGACTAGGGCCCTACGAGCAGTACTTC,CASSRLGPYEQYF
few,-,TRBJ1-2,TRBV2,TGTGCCAGCAGTGAAGCGGGTTCCGCCGGCTACACCTTC,CASSEAGSAGYTF
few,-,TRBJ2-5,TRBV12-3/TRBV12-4,TGTGCCAGCAGTCCCCAAGCGGTTGGGGAGACCCAGTACTTC,CASSPQAVGETQYF
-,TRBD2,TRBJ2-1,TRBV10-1,TGCGCCAGCAGTGAGTCGACCGGGAGGGCAAATGAGCAGTTCTTC,CASSESTGRANEQFF
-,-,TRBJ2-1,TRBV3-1,TGTGCCAGCAGCCAAGTTTCCAGGAACTACAATGAGCAGTTCTTC,CASSQVSRNYNEQFF
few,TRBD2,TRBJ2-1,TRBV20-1,TGCAGTGCCCCGGGACTAGCGCTTATGAGCTCCTACAATGAGCAGTTCTTC,CSAPGLALMSSYNEQFF
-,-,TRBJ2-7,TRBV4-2,TGTGCCAGCAGCCAAGGGGGAGGGGGAGTAGACTACGAGCAGTACTTC,CASSQGGGGVDYEQYF
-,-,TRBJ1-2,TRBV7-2,TGTGCCAGCAGCCCAGACAGCCTCTATGGCTACACCTTC,CASSPDSLYGYTF
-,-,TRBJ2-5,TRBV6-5,TGTGCCAGCACCCGACTTGAGACCCAGTACTTC,CASTRLETQYF
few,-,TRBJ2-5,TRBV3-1,TGTGCCAGCAGCCAAGATAAAGAGACCCAGTACTTC,CASSQDKETQYF
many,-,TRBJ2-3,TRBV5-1,TGCGCCAGCAGCTTGGTACTAGCTTCCAGCACAGATACGCAGTATTTT,CASSLVLASSTDTQYF
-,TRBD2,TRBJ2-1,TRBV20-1,TGCAGTGCTAAGCCTCTAGCGGGGGCATACAATGAGCAGTTCTTC,CSAKPLAGAYNEQFF
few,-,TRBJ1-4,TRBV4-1,TGCGCCAGCAGCCAAGAATACAAGTTAAATGAAAAACTGTTTTTT,CASSQEYKLNEKLFF
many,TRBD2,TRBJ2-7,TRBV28,TGTGCCAGCAGTTCCATCCGGGACTATCTCTACGAGCAGTACTTC,CASSSIRDYLYEQYF
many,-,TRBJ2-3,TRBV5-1,TGCGCCAGCAGCTTGGGGTCGTCGGGCACAGATACGCAGTATTTT,CASSLGSSGTDTQYF
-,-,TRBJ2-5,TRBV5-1,TGCGCCAGCAGCTTCGGACTATCCCCAGAGACCCAGTACTTC,CASSFGLSPETQYF
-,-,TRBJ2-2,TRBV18,TGTGCCATCTCACCTGCGAACACCGGGGAGCTGTTTTTT,CAISPANTGELFF
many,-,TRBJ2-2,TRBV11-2,TGTGCCAGCAGCTTAGATTTTACGGCCGGGGAGCTGTTTTTT,CASSLDFTAGELFF
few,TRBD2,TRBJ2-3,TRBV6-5,TGTGCCAGCAGTTACTCCCCCCTAGCGGAAGATACGCAGTATTTT,CASSYSPLAEDTQYF
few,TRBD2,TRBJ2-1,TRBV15,TGTGCCACCAGCCCGGGACTAGCGGGACCCGCATACAATGAGCAGTTCTTC,CATSPGLAGPAYNEQFF
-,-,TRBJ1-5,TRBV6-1,TGTGCCAGCAGTGAGACAATCGCTCCCGGCCAGCCCCAGCATTTT,CASSETIAPGQPQHF
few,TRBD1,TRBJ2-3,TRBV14,TGTGCCAGCAGCCAAGTAACAGGGGCAGATACGCAGTATTTT,CASSQVTGADTQYF
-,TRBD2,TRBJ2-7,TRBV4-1,TGCGCCAGCAGCCCGGGGGGGGCAGCCGCCTACGAGCAGTACTTC,CASSPGGAAAYEQYF
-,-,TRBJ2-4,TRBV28,TGTGCCAGCAGTACTGACTTTCTGGGGGGCATTCAGTACTTC,CASSTDFLGGIQYF
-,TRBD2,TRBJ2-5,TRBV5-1,TGCGCCAGCAGCTTGGGGACTAGCGCCGTCGGGGAGACCCAGTACTTC,CASSLGTSAVGETQYF
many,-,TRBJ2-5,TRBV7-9,TGTGCCAGCAGCTTAGCGGGAACAGGGTTCCAAGAGACCCAGTACTTC,CASSLAGTGFQETQYF
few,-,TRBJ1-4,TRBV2,TGTGCCAGCAGGGCCTCAGGGAGTTACGAGGAAAAACTGTTTTTT,CASRASGSYEEKLFF
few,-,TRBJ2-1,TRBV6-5,TGTGCCAGCAGTTATTCACCAGGAAGATCCTACAATGAGCAGTTCTTC,CASSYSPGRSYNEQFF
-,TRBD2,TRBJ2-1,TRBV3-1,TGTGCCAGCAGCCAAGAAGGGAGGGATGGAAATGAGCAGTTCTTC,CASSQEGRDGNEQFF
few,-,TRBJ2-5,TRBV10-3,TGTGCCATCAGTGTGGGGGGGGCGACCGTCCAAGAGACCCAGTACTTC,CAISVGGATVQETQYF
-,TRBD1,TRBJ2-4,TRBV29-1,TGCAGCGCAGGACAGGGCGGAAACATTCAGTACTTC,CSAGQGGNIQYF
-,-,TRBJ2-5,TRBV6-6,TGTGCCAGCAGTTACGCGTATAAAGAGACCCAGTACTTC,CASSYAYKETQYF
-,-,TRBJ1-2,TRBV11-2,TGTGCCAGCAGCTTAGACCGTGGGGAGGTTGATGGCTACACCTTC,CASSLDRGEVDGYTF
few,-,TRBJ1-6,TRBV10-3,TGTGCCATCAGTGACCAGGGTCTGAATTCACCCCTCCACTTT,CAISDQGLNSPLHF
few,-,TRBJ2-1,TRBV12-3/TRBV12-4,TGTGCCAGCAGTTTAATGCGCCGGGAAGAGCAGTTCTTC,CASSLMRREEQFF
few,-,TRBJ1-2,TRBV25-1,TGTGCCAGCAGTAAGGGCAGCTTTGGCTACACCTTC,CASSKGSFGYTF
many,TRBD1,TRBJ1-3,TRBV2,TGTGCCAGCAGGGCGGACAGGGCTGGAAACACCATATATTTT,CASRADRAGNTIYF
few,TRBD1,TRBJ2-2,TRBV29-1,TGCAGCATATGGACAGGAGACACCGGGGAGCTGTTTTTT,CSIWTGDTGELFF
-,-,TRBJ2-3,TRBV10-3,TGTGCCATCACCCTCGGGGCGGGGCAGTCAGATACGCAGTATTTT,CAITLGAGQSDTQYF
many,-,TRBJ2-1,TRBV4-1,TGCGCCAGCAGCCAAGGAGAGGGGAATGAGCAGTTCTTC,CASSQGEGNEQFF
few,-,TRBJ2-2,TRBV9,TGTGCCAGCAGCGTAGCCCCCATTTTAAGGACCGGGGAGCTGTTTTTT,CASSVAPILRTGELFF
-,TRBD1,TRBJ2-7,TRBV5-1,TGCGCCAGCAGCTTGGGTCTGGGACAGAACAGCTACGAGCAGTACTTC,CASSLGLGQNSYEQYF